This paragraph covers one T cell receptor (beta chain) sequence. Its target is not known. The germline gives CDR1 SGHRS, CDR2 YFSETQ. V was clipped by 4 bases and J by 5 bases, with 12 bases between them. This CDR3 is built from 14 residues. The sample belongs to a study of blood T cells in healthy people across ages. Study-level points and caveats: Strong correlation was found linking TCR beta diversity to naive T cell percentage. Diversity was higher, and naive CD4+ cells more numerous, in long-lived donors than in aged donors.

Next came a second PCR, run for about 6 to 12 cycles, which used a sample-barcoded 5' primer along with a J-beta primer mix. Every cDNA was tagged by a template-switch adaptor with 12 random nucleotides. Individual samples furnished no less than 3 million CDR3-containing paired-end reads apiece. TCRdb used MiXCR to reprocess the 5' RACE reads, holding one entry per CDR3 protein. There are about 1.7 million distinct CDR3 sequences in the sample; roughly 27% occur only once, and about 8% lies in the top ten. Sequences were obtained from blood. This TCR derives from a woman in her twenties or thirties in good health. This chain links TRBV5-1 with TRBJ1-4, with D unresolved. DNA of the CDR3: TGCGCCAGCAGCGCCGCCTCGCCCAATGAAAAACTGTTTTTT. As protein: CASSAASPNEKLFF. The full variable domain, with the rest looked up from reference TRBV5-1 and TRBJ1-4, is KAGVTQTPRYLIKTRGQQVTLSCSPISGHRSVSWYQQTPGQGLQFLFEYFSETQRNKGNFPGRFSGRQFSNSRSEMNVSTLELGDSALYLCASSAASPNEKLFFGSGTQLSVL.